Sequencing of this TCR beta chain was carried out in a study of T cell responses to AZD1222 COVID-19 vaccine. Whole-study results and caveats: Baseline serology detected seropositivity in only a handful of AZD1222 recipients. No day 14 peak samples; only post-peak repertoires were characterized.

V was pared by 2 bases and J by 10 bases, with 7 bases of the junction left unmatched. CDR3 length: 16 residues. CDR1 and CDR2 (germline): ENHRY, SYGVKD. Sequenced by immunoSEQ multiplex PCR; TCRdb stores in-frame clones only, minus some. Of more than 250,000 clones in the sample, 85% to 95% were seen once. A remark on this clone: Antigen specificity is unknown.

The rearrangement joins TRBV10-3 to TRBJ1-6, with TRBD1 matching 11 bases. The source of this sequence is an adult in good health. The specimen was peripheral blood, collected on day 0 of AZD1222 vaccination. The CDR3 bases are TGTGCCATCAGTGAGCCCGGGACAGGGGGGGGATCACCCCTCCACTTT. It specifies CAISEPGTGGGSPLHF.